The entry below gives a single T cell receptor (beta chain) sequence along with its context. Blood CD4+ CD25-low CD127-high conventional T cells supplied the genomic DNA template. The J segment lost 2 bases and the V segment lost 0 bases, leaving 9 bases of the junction unmatched. CDR3 size: 18 residues. Germline V gives CDR1 MGHRA, CDR2 YSYEKL. TCRdb's copy holds only in-frame clones and misses some; the assay was immunoSEQ multiplex PCR. Counted here are 20,000 to 25,000 clones, 85% to 95% occurring once; the ten biggest clones make up roughly 0.71%. This sample was taken from a study of regulatory and conventional T cells in RAG deficiency. This sample also belongs to another study, concerning regulatory T cells. This second study says: Primers: 52 TRBV forward and 13 TRBJ reverse.

The sequence derives from a human donor in good health. Material for sequencing was CD4+ T cells sorted from blood. V and J are TRBV4-1 and TRBJ1-5, with TRBD1 matching 8 bases. CDR3 protein: CASSQDWQGAAGNQPQHF. CDR3 nucleotides: TGCGCCAGCAGCCAAGATTGGCAGGGGGCGGCGGGCAATCAGCCCCAGCATTTT.